The 14 T cell receptor beta chains presented below share a single source sample, sequenced in a study of patients and donors after allogeneic stem cell transplantation. TCRdb independently ran MiXCR on the RT-PCR reads; one entry per CDR3 protein. This sample has 65,000 to 80,000 distinct CDR3 sequences; 26% occur once, and the top ten carry about a quarter. Sequencing was done on a sample of blood, either unsorted or a sorted T cell fraction (not recorded which). Receptors originate from a human donor who was either an allogeneic HSCT recipient or a stem cell or donor lymphocyte infusion donor (not recorded which). It is not recorded whose cells these are; they may come from a transplant donor.

This clonotype was picked up many times. In DNA form, the CDR3 reads TGCGCCAGCAGCTTGTCGAAGGGACGGACAAGTCTTGAAGCTTTCTTT. It specifies CASSLSKGRTSLEAFF. This chain uses TRBV5-1 with TRBJ1-1; a possible D gene is TRBD1 (5 bases). Trimming removed 1 base from V and 7 bases from J, with 20 bases in between. CDR1 and CDR2 from the germline V gene are SGHRS and YFSETQ. This CDR3 contains 16 residues.

This clonotype showed up just a few times. The J gene is TRBJ1-6, the V gene TRBV11-2, with D hard to call. The germline gives CDR1 SGHAT, CDR2 FQNNGV. The V and J ends lost 1 base and 6 bases respectively, with 7 bases between them. The CDR3 has 14 residues. CDR3 sequence: CASSLARGNSPLHF. CDR3 DNA sequence: TGTGCCAGCAGCTTAGCCCGTGGTAATTCACCCCTCCACTTT.

V is TRBV5-1 and J is TRBJ1-1, with no clear D. Germline V CDR1 and CDR2: SGHRS, YFSETQ. This CDR3 contains 16 residues. With 1 base removed from V and 2 bases from J, the gap between germline ends came to 15 bases. This chain's CDR3 is CASSLWSFPLNTEAFF. The DNA of the CDR3 is TGCGCCAGCAGCTTGTGGAGTTTCCCCCTTAACACTGAAGCTTTCTTT.

The V call is TRBV9, the J call TRBJ2-1; 13 positions match TRBD2. CDR3 length equals 17 residues. Germline CDR1 SGDLS, CDR2 YYNGEE. Losses at the gene ends were 4 bases for V and 3 bases for J; bases not matched to a gene: 7. CDR3: CASSHGLAGVIYNEQFF. In DNA form, the CDR3 reads TGTGCCAGCAGCCACGGACTAGCGGGAGTTATCTACAATGAGCAGTTCTTC.

This clonotype was found a few times. This rearrangement joins TRBV15 to TRBJ1-1, with TRBD1 matching 10 bases. Per germline, CDR1 LNHNV and CDR2 YYDKDF (reference sequence). V shed 8 bases and J 3 bases; nucleotides not matched to a gene: 6. The CDR3 runs 14 residues. The CDR3 DNA reads TGTGCCACCTCGGAGGACAGGGGGGACACTGAAGCTTTCTTT. It codes for CATSEDRGDTEAFF. Full variable domain (remainder filled in from reference TRBV15 and TRBJ1-1): DAMVIQNPRYQVTQFGKPVTLSCSQTLNHNVMYWYQQKSSQAPKLLFHYYDKDFNNEADTPDNFQSRRPNTSFCFLDIRSPGLGDTAMYLCATSEDRGDTEAFFGQGTRLTVV.

This clonotype was picked up a small number of times. The chain uses TRBV12-3 or TRBV12-4 and TRBJ2-2, with TRBD1 matching 7 bases. J was trimmed by 4 bases and V by 6 bases; bases with no gene match: 8. The CDR3 is made up of 15 amino acids. The CDR3 DNA is TGTGCCAGCAGCTCGGACAGGCCCATCACCGGGGAGCTGTTTTTT. Translation gives CASSSDRPITGELFF.

This clonotype was detected a few times. This sequence joins TRBV5-1 and TRBJ1-1; D is perhaps TRBD1 (5 bases). The CDR3 totals 16 residues. Germline loops: CDR1 SGHRS, CDR2 YFSETQ. Trimming stripped 4 bases from V and 0 bases from J, with 16 bases between. CDR3 coding DNA: TGCGCCAGCAGCCCCGGAGAGACAGCGATGAACACTGAAGCTTTCTTT. This codes for CASSPGETAMNTEAFF.

This clonotype has a handful of counts. The genes are TRBV7-9 and TRBJ2-5, with TRBD2 matching over 7 bases. The ends lost 4 bases at V and 5 bases at J; junction bases unmatched: 7. Germline loops: CDR1 SEHNR, CDR2 FQNEAQ (reference sequence). This CDR3 contains 14 residues. In DNA, the CDR3 is TGTGCCAGCAGCTCTTGGGGACTAATCGAGACCCAGTACTTC. Protein: CASSSWGLIETQYF.

The chain combines TRBV5-1 with TRBJ1-5, with D maybe TRBD1 (5 bases). Trimming cost V 0 bases and J 6 bases, with 10 bases left between them. CDR3 length: 14 residues. The germline V gene encodes CDR1 SGHRS and CDR2 YFSETQ. CDR3 sequence reads: CASSLGDGLQPQHF. The DNA of the CDR3 is TGCGCCAGCAGCTTGGGGGACGGCCTTCAGCCCCAGCATTTT.

V and J are TRBV19 and TRBJ1-5; perhaps TRBD1 as D (5 bases). Germline CDR1 reads LNHDA; CDR2 reads SQIVND (reference sequence). CDR3 length: 20 amino acids. V lost 1 base to trimming and J lost 2 bases, with 24 bases between them. The CDR3 region is CASSIGPYGQPGLGNQPQHF. CDR3 nucleotide sequence: TGTGCCAGTAGTATAGGCCCCTATGGGCAGCCAGGGCTTGGCAATCAGCCCCAGCATTTT.

As concerns this clonotype: One junction end disagrees with the germline gene, perhaps due to a read error. The J gene is TRBJ1-6, the V gene TRBV27; D unclear. The CDR3 is 15 amino acids. Germline lookup yields CDR1 MNHEY and CDR2 SMNVEV (reference sequence). The CDR3 is CASSFELSHNSPLHF. The CDR3, as DNA: TGTGCCAGCAGTTTCGAACTCTCCCATAATTCACCCCTCCACTTT.

This chain uses TRBV4-3 with TRBJ2-1; 11 bases fit TRBD2. The CDR3 loop spans 18 amino acids. V trimming: 3 bases; J trimming: 4 bases; junction bases outside the gene matches: 11. The germline V gene has CDR1 LGHNA and CDR2 YSLEER. The CDR3 loop is CASSQISGRDGLYNEQFF. The CDR3, as DNA: TGCGCCAGCAGCCAGATTAGCGGGAGGGACGGGCTTTACAATGAGCAGTTCTTC.

This clonotype was observed a few times. The J gene is TRBJ2-1, the V gene TRBV20-1; no firm D call. This CDR3 spans 11 amino acids. Per germline, CDR1 DFQATT and CDR2 SNEGSKA (reference sequence). V was trimmed by 3 bases and J by 6 bases, leaving 6 bases between them. This chain's CDR3 is CSARVVNEQFF. Here the CDR3 DNA reads TGCAGTGCTAGGGTGGTCAATGAGCAGTTCTTC.

This clonotype was recorded a few times. This rearrangement joins TRBV6-2 or TRBV6-3 to TRBJ2-5, with TRBD2 matching 7 bases. CDR1 and CDR2 from the germline V gene are MNHEY and SVGEGT. This CDR3 is 14 amino acids long. With V trimmed by 6 bases and J by 5 bases, 9 bases remained unmatched. CDR3 amino acids: CASSGLDEGETQYF. As DNA, the CDR3 is TGTGCCAGCAGCGGACTAGATGAGGGGGAGACCCAGTACTTC.